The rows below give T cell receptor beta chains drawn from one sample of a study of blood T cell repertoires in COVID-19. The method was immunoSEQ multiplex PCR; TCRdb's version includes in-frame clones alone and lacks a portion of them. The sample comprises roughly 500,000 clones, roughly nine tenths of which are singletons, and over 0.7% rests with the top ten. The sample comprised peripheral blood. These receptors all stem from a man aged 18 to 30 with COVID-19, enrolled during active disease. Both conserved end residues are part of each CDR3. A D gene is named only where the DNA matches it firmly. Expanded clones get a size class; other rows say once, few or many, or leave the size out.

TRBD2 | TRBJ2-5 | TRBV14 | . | CASSQAYGTSAQETQYF | TGTGCCAGCAGCCAGGCCTACGGGACTAGCGCTCAAGAGACCCAGTACTTC
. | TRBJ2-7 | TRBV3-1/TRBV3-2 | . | CASSQEGAYEQYF | TGTGCCAGCAGCCAAGAGGGAGCCTACGAGCAGTACTTC
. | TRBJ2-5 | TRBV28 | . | CASSYTGSGARGTQYF | TGTGCCAGCAGTTACACGGGCTCAGGGGCGAGGGGGACCCAGTACTTC
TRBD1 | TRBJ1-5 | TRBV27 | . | CASRTGTAGQPQHF | TGTGCCAGCAGGACCGGGACAGCGGGTCAGCCCCAGCATTTT
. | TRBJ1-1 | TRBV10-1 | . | CASSARAGNTEAFF | TGCGCCAGCAGTGCGAGGGCCGGGAACACTGAAGCTTTCTTT
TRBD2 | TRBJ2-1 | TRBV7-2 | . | CASSLVRGLAGVHNEQFF | TGTGCCAGCAGCTTAGTCCGCGGGTTAGCGGGAGTCCACAATGAGCAGTTCTTC
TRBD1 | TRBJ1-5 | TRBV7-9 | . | CASSLGTGAPGQPQHF | TGTGCCAGCAGCTTAGGCACAGGGGCGCCCGGTCAGCCCCAGCATTTT
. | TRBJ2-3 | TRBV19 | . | CASSPSGTSTDTQYF | TGTGCCAGTAGTCCGAGTGGGACAAGCACAGATACGCAGTATTTT
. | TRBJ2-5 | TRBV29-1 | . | CSVRGREETQYF | TGCAGCGTTCGGGGTAGAGAAGAGACCCAGTACTTC
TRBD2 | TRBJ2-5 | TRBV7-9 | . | CASSYEIAGGKETQYF | TGTGCCAGCAGCTACGAAATAGCGGGAGGTAAAGAGACCCAGTACTTC
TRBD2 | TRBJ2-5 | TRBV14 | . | CASSQDGRGGRETQYF | TGTGCCAGCAGCCAAGATGGGCGGGGGGGCCGAGAGACCCAGTACTTC
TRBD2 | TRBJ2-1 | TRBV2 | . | CASSRRLARTLRNEQFF | TGTGCCAGCAGTCGTAGACTAGCAAGAACGTTAAGGAATGAGCAGTTCTTC
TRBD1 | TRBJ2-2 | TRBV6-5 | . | CASEAGGGTGELFF | TGTGCCAGCGAGGCAGGGGGCGGAACCGGGGAGCTGTTTTTT
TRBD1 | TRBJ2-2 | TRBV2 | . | CASRERQGTGELFF | TGTGCCAGCAGGGAGAGACAGGGGACCGGGGAGCTGTTTTTT
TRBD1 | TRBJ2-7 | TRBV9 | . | CASSGAGTGGREQYF | TGTGCCAGCAGCGGAGCCGGGACAGGGGGTCGCGAGCAGTACTTC
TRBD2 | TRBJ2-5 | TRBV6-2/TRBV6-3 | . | CASSQPGLAGLRKETQYF | TGTGCCAGCAGTCAACCCGGACTAGCGGGCCTCAGAAAAGAGACCCAGTACTTC
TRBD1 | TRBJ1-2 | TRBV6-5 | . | CASSSPGQGTGYTF | TGTGCCAGCAGTTCGCCGGGACAGGGGACCGGCTACACCTTC
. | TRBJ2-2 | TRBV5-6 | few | CASSPDYTGELFF | TGTGCCAGCAGTCCTGACTACACCGGGGAGCTGTTTTTT
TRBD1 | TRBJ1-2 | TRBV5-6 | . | CASSSTGNYGYTF | TGTGCCAGCAGCTCGACAGGGAATTATGGCTACACCTTC
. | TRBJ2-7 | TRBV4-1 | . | CASSQDTGPSRGAYEQYF | TGCGCCAGCAGCCAAGATACGGGCCCTAGTAGGGGTGCCTACGAGCAGTACTTC
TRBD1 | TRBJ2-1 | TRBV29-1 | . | CSASPNPQGKNEQFF | TGCAGCGCTTCACCAAATCCACAGGGGAAGAATGAGCAGTTCTTC
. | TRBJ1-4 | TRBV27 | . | CASSRQGSEKLFF | TGTGCCAGCAGTAGGCAGGGAAGTGAAAAACTGTTTTTT
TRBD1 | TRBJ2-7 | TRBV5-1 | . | CASSGTGSSYEQYF | TGCGCCAGCAGCGGGACAGGGAGCTCCTACGAGCAGTACTTC
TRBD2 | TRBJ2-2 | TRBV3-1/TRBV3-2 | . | CASSPLAWGTGELFF | TGTGCCAGCAGCCCACTAGCGTGGGGCACCGGGGAGCTGTTTTTT
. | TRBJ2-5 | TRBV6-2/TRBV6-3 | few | CASSYSSRGAQETQYF | TGTGCCAGCAGTTACTCCTCCAGGGGGGCACAAGAGACCCAGTACTTC
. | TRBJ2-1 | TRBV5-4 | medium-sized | CASSLGAGSPYNEQFF | TGTGCCAGCAGCTTGGGGGCGGGGAGCCCCTACAATGAGCAGTTCTTC
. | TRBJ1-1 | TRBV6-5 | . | CASSYVRGREAFF | TGTGCCAGCAGTTACGTAAGGGGAAGGGAAGCTTTCTTT
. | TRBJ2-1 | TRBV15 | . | CATSFLAVDEQFF | TGTGCCACCAGCTTTCTAGCTGTCGATGAGCAGTTCTTC
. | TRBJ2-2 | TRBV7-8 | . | CASSLGLRLNIKTGELFF | TGTGCCAGCAGCTTAGGATTACGTCTAAATATTAAAACCGGGGAGCTGTTTTTT
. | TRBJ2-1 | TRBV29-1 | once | CSVEGQGGNEQFF | TGCAGCGTTGAGGGGCAGGGCGGAAATGAGCAGTTCTTC
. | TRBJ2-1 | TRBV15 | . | CATRRGGMIDEQFF | TGTGCCACCAGGAGGGGGGGCATGATAGATGAGCAGTTCTTC
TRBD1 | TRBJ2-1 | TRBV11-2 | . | CASSLEGTGYNEQFF | TGTGCCAGCAGCTTAGAAGGGACAGGCTACAATGAGCAGTTCTTC
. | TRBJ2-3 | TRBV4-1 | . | CASSQDPPPDTDTQYF | TGCGCCAGCAGCCAAGATCCGCCACCAGACACAGATACGCAGTATTTT
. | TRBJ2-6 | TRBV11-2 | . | CASSSPTGGSSGANVLTF | TGTGCCAGCAGCTCGCCGACAGGTGGCTCCTCTGGGGCCAACGTCCTGACTTTC
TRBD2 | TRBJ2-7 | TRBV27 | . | CASTGTGTSGGFTYEQYF | TGTGCCAGCACCGGCACCGGGACTAGCGGGGGGTTTACCTACGAGCAGTACTTC
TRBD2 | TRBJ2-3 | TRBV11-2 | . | CASSGRTSGRAPDTQYF | TGTGCCAGCAGCGGCAGGACTAGCGGGAGGGCCCCAGATACGCAGTATTTT
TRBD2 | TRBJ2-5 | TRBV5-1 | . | CASSQLAGEETQYF | TGCGCCAGCAGCCAACTAGCGGGGGAGGAGACCCAGTACTTC
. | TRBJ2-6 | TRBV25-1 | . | CASSEGGTRGANVLTF | TGTGCCAGCAGTGAAGGAGGGACGCGAGGGGCCAACGTCCTGACTTTC
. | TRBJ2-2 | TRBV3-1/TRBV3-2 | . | CASSQSRTGELFF | TGTGCCAGCAGCCAGTCCCGCACCGGGGAGCTGTTTTTT
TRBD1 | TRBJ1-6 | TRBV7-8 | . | CASSLGGTANSPLHF | TGTGCCAGCAGCTTAGGTGGGACAGCCAATTCACCCCTCCACTTT
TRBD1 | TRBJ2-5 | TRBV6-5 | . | CASTVQGLETQYF | TGTGCCAGCACCGTACAGGGGTTAGAGACCCAGTACTTC
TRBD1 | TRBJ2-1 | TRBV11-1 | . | CASSLAGQGLYNEQFF | TGTGCCAGCAGCTTAGCTGGACAGGGTCTCTACAATGAGCAGTTCTTC
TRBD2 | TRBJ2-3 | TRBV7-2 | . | CASSSGLAGAGGTQYF | TGTGCCAGCAGCTCGGGACTAGCGGGAGCAGGAGGTACGCAGTATTTT
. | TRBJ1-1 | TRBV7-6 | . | CASSDQGLLRNTEAFF | TGTGCCAGCAGCGACCAGGGACTGCTCCGGAACACTGAAGCTTTCTTT
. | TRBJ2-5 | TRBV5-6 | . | CASSFAVQETQYF | TGTGCCAGCAGCTTTGCAGTACAAGAGACCCAGTACTTC
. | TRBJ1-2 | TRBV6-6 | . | CASSYSGSSASYGYTF | TGTGCCAGCAGTTACTCGGGCAGCTCGGCGTCCTATGGCTACACCTTC
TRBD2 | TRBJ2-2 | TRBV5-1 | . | CASSLTGGTTNTGELFF | TGCGCCAGCAGCTTGACTGGGGGGACTACCAACACCGGGGAGCTGTTTTTT
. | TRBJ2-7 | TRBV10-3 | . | CAISDETAAYEQYF | TGTGCCATCAGTGACGAGACAGCAGCCTACGAGCAGTACTTC
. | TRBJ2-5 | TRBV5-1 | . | CASSLGVSRAETQYF | TGCGCCAGCAGCTTGGGGGTCAGCAGGGCGGAGACCCAGTACTTC
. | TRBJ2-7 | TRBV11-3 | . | CASSLGAGPYEQYF | TGTGCCAGCAGCTTAGGAGCAGGCCCCTACGAGCAGTACTTC
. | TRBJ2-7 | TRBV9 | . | CASSVGDTPIEQYF | TGTGCCAGCAGCGTGGGGGACACCCCTATAGAGCAGTACTTC
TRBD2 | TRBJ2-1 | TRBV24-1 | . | CATSGLGTSGISSYNEQFF | TGTGCCACCAGTGGATTAGGGACTAGCGGGATATCCTCCTACAATGAGCAGTTCTTC
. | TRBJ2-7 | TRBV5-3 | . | CARSPGSYEQYF | TGTGCCAGAAGCCCAGGCTCCTACGAGCAGTACTTC
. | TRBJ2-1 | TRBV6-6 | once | CASTSGGGDNEQFF | TGTGCCAGCACGTCTGGTGGCGGCGATAATGAGCAGTTCTTC
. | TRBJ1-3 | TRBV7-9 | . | CASSLGRGDGNTIYF | TGTGCCAGCAGCTTGGGCAGGGGCGATGGAAACACCATATATTTT
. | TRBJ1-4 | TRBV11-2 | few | CASKPGTFDYEKLFF | TGTGCCAGCAAACCCGGGACATTTGATTATGAAAAACTGTTTTTT